Following are 25 T cell receptor beta chains from one sample sequenced in a study of regulatory T cells in long-lasting Graves disease. Regarding time point: persistent/refractory GD, antithyroid drugs over 5 years with positive TRAb. The TCR library was prepared using RNA isolated from PBMCs. Through Arm-PCR of CDR3 regions and iRepertoire HTBI primers, TCR beta libraries were built. One entry per CDR3 protein, called by TCRdb with MiXCR from the multiplex PCR reads. Altogether fewer than 450,000 distinct CDR3 sequences are present, under 25% being singletons, with the ten largest covering around 20%. The sequenced sample was peripheral blood mononuclear cells (PBMCs), obtained when the disease was refractory, from a patient treated with antithyroid drugs. The source of these receptors is a female donor with Graves disease.

The rearrangement joins TRBV6-2 or TRBV6-3 to TRBJ2-5; TRBD2 matches at 7 bases. The CDR3 consists of 14 residues. With V trimmed by 2 bases and J by 4 bases, 4 bases remained unmatched. Germline CDR1 and CDR2: MNHEY and SVGEGT. CDR3 region: CASSYGPSGETQYF. CDR3 DNA: TGTGCCAGCAGTTACGGGCCTAGCGGAGAGACCCAGTACTTC.

The chain recombines TRBV5-1 with TRBJ2-2, with a possible D match to TRBD1 (5 bases). The V gene's germline CDR1 is SGHRS and CDR2 YFSETQ. The CDR3 runs 16 residues. V lost 5 bases, J lost 1 base, and 15 bases lay in between. CDR3 nucleotides: TGCGCCAGCAGTATCCAGGGTGCAATGAACACCGGGGAGCTGTTTTTT. This encodes CASSIQGAMNTGELFF.

This clonotype appeared once. This chain links TRBV7-8 with TRBJ2-3; D remains ambiguous. The ends were cut back, 3 bases at V and 0 bases at J, with 10 bases in the middle. This CDR3 is built from 15 residues. Germline loops: CDR1 SGHVS, CDR2 FQNEAQ. The CDR3 DNA is TGTGCCAGCAGCTTGGGTCTCCAGAGCACAGATACGCAGTATTTT. Protein: CASSLGLQSTDTQYF.

This clonotype was seen a few times. V is TRBV19 and J is TRBJ2-7; 7 nucleotides align to TRBD1. J gave up 2 bases and V 6 bases, and 10 bases lay outside the gene matches. This CDR3 comprises 15 residues. CDR1 is LNHDA, CDR2 SQIVND, per germline (reference sequence). The chain's CDR3 is CASSHLTQGTYEQYF. The CDR3 DNA is TGTGCCAGTAGCCATTTAACACAGGGGACCTACGAGCAGTACTTC.

The chain carries TRBV30 and TRBJ2-7, with TRBD1 matching over 9 bases. Unmatched junction bases numbered 11, after V lost 2 bases and J lost 6 bases. The CDR3 sequence is 15 residues long. The germline V gene encodes CDR1 GTSNPN and CDR2 SVGIG (reference sequence). The CDR3 loop is CAWSRTGTGLSEQYF. The CDR3, as DNA: TGTGCCTGGAGTAGAACCGGGACAGGGTTATCCGAGCAGTACTTC.

In regard to this clonotype: A read error likely explains this, since a far larger clone differs by one base. The chain carries TRBV7-2 and TRBJ2-5, with D tentatively TRBD2 (6 bases). The CDR3 runs 12 residues. The ends were cut back, 1 base at V and 9 bases at J, with 9 bases in the middle. CDR1 and CDR2 (germline): SGHTA, FQGNSA. This chain's CDR3 is CASSLVREPQYF. The CDR3, as DNA: TGTGCCAGCAGCTTAGTTCGGGAGCCCCAGTACTTC.

This clonotype has ten or more counts. This chain uses TRBV11-1 with TRBJ2-5, with D tentatively TRBD2 (5 bases). The CDR3 consists of 13 residues. V lost 5 bases to trimming and J lost 2 bases, with 9 bases between them. The germline V gene encodes CDR1 SGHAT and CDR2 FQDESV (reference sequence). CDR3 amino acids: CASSIPGQETQYF. The CDR3 DNA reads TGTGCCAGCAGCATCCCGGGGCAAGAGACCCAGTACTTC.

This sequence joins TRBV9 and TRBJ1-6, with D uncertain. V lost 0 bases to trimming and J lost 8 bases, with 12 bases between them. Germline V CDR1 and CDR2: SGDLS, YYNGEE. This CDR3 is 15 amino acids long. The CDR3 sequence is CASSVEPAGDSPLHF. In DNA, the CDR3 is TGTGCCAGCAGCGTAGAGCCAGCGGGAGATTCACCCCTCCACTTT. The complete variable domain, with remaining parts taken from reference TRBV9 and TRBJ1-6, reads DSGVTQTPKHLITATGQRVTLRCSPRSGDLSVYWYQQSLDQGLQFLIQYYNGEERAKGNILERFSAQQFPDLHSELNLSSLELGDSALYFCASSVEPAGDSPLHFGNGTRLTVT.

The chain employs TRBV27 and TRBJ1-2, with 7 bases matching TRBD1. The J segment lost 5 bases and the V segment lost 5 bases, leaving 14 bases of the junction unmatched. This CDR3 region has 16 residues. CDR1 is MNHEY, CDR2 SMNVEV, per germline (reference sequence). This chain's CDR3 is CASSARDRTFDYGYTF. The CDR3 DNA is TGTGCCAGCAGTGCAAGGGACAGAACATTCGATTATGGCTACACCTTC.

This clonotype turned up a few times. One end of the junction fails to match germline, which may point to a read error. This CDR3 reads CASSTWMLESNRPQHF. CDR3 in DNA: TGTGCCAGCAGTACCTGGATGTTGGAGAGCAATCGGCCCCAGCATTTT. This chain links TRBV6-2 or TRBV6-3 with TRBJ1-5; D unresolved. CDR1 is MNHEY, CDR2 SVGEGT, per germline. The CDR3 runs to 16 residues.

The rearrangement uses TRBV20-1 and TRBJ2-1; 7 bases are a match to TRBD2. The CDR3 spans 15 residues. In germline, CDR1 is DFQATT, CDR2 SNEGSKA (reference sequence). Losses at the gene ends were 4 bases for V and 3 bases for J; bases not matched to a gene: 9. The CDR3 nucleotides are TGCAGTGCTACCCCTGTCAGCGGGAACTACAATGAGCAGTTCTTC. It yields the protein CSATPVSGNYNEQFF.

The V call is TRBV6-5, the J call TRBJ1-1; D gene ambiguous. The germline V gene has CDR1 MNHEY and CDR2 SVGAGI. The V end was cut by 2 bases, the J end by 1 base, with 5 bases between. CDR3 length: 13 residues. DNA of the CDR3: TGTGCCAGCAGTTACAAAAGGAACACTGAAGCTTTCTTT. It is translated as CASSYKRNTEAFF.

J is TRBJ1-1 and V is TRBV18, with 9 nucleotides matching TRBD1. The CDR3 runs to 16 residues. CDR1 is KGHSH, CDR2 LQKENI, per germline. V shed 2 bases, J shed 3 bases, and the junction held 7 bases outside the gene matches. The CDR3: CASSPMEGQGYTEAFF. The CDR3, as DNA: TGTGCCAGCTCACCAATGGAGGGACAGGGATACACTGAAGCTTTCTTT. The full variable domain, in which reference TRBV18 and TRBJ1-1 provide the parts outside the CDR3, is NAGVMQNPRHLVRRRGQEARLRCSPMKGHSHVYWYRQLPEEGLKFMVYLQKENIIDESGMPKERFSAEFPKEGPSILRIQQVVRGDSAAYFCASSPMEGQGYTEAFFGQGTRLTVV.

The sample holds a few counts of this clonotype. The CDR3 DNA reads TGTGCCTGGAGTGCGGGGAAAACCTACGAGCAGTACTTC. Translated: CAWSAGKTYEQYF. V gene TRBV30 combines with J gene TRBJ2-7, with TRBD2 as a possible D gene (5 bases). Trimming cost V 1 base and J 2 bases, with 9 bases left between them. The CDR3 is 13 amino acids. Germline lookup yields CDR1 GTSNPN and CDR2 SVGIG (reference sequence).

The chain has TRBV19 and TRBJ2-5; tentative D call: TRBD2 (9 bases). The CDR3 has 18 residues. V was pared by 6 bases and J by 2 bases, with 25 bases between. Germline-derived CDR1 and CDR2 are LNHDA and SQIVND (reference sequence). The CDR3, as DNA: TGTGCCAGTAGCCCCCAGGGGGCGACTAGCGGAGAACAAGAGACCCAGTACTTC. It translates to CASSPQGATSGEQETQYF.

The chain couples TRBV7-2 to TRBJ2-2, with D possibly TRBD2 on 5 matching bases. Looked up from germline, CDR1 is SGHTA and CDR2 is FQGNSA. V lost 3 bases and J lost 0, with 8 bases in between. The CDR3 has 15 amino acids. The CDR3 sequence is CASSFSSPNTGELFF. As DNA, the CDR3 is TGTGCCAGCAGCTTTTCTAGCCCGAACACCGGGGAGCTGTTTTTT.

This clonotype has a count of ten or more. The chain links TRBV5-1 to TRBJ2-7, with 11 nucleotides matching TRBD2. The junction had 5 bases not matched to a gene; V was cut back by 2 bases and J by 7 bases. The CDR3 extends over 14 amino acids. In germline, CDR1 is SGHRS, CDR2 YFSETQ. The CDR3 DNA sequence: TGCGCCAGCAGCTTTCTGGGACTAGCGGAAGAGCAGTACTTC. This codes for CASSFLGLAEEQYF.

For the CDR3, the DNA is TGTGCCAGCAGAGACAGGGGGCCGTCCTACGAGCAGTACTTC. Translation: CASRDRGPSYEQYF. The chain links TRBV27 to TRBJ2-7, with 10 bases aligning to TRBD1. Germline loops: CDR1 MNHEY, CDR2 SMNVEV (reference sequence). This CDR3 has 14 amino acids. With 6 bases clipped from V and 1 base from J, the junction kept 3 bases outside the gene matches.

At least ten counts were recorded for this clonotype. The V and J genes are TRBV7-3 and TRBJ2-2; the D is unclear. Germline-derived CDR1 and CDR2 are SGHTA and FQGTGA. Trimming removed 5 bases from V and 7 bases from J, with 8 bases in between. The CDR3 consists of 12 residues. The CDR3 bases are TGTGCCAGCAGCCCTGTATTCGGGGAGCTGTTTTTT. This translates into CASSPVFGELFF. The full variable domain, completed using reference TRBV7-3 and TRBJ2-2, is GAGVSQTPSNKVTEKGKYVELRCDPISGHTALYWYRQSLGQGPEFLIYFQGTGAADDSGLPNDRFFAVRPEGSVSTLKIQRTERGDSAVYLCASSPVFGELFFGEGSRLTVL.

CDR3: CALGLGQTYEQYF. The CDR3 DNA follows: TGTGCCCTCGGACTAGGACAAACCTACGAGCAGTACTTC. The chain recombines TRBV28 with TRBJ2-7; 7 bases are a match to TRBD2. The CDR3 consists of 13 residues. Germline values: CDR1 MDHEN, CDR2 SYDVKM. Germline trimming cut 11 bases from V and 2 bases from J; bases unmatched to any gene: 9.

This clonotype showed up just a few times. This chain connects TRBV27 to TRBJ2-6; D call uncertain. CDR1 and CDR2 from the germline V gene are MNHEY and SMNVEV (reference sequence). Trimming took off 9 bases at V and 2 bases at J, with 17 bases between the two ends. There are 16 residues in the CDR3. The CDR3 loop is CASSPAVAPGANVLTF. The DNA of the CDR3 is TGTGCCAGTAGTCCGGCGGTAGCCCCTGGGGCCAACGTCCTGACTTTC.

This clonotype was observed once. A much larger clone differs by one base, so this may be a read error. The DNA of the CDR3 is TGTGCCAGCAGCACCCAAGTACGGATCGATTCCTCTGGGGCCAACGTCCTGACTTTC. Translating gives CASSTQVRIDSSGANVLTF. V gene TRBV7-3 combines with J gene TRBJ2-6; no clear D. Trimming left V 5 bases short and J 0 bases short, with 20 bases between. The germline CDR1 and CDR2 sequences are SGHTA and FQGTGA. The CDR3 runs to 19 residues.

This chain uses TRBV20-1 with TRBJ2-7; D remains unclear. This CDR3 spans 13 amino acids. Germline V lookup: CDR1 DFQATT, CDR2 SNEGSKA (reference sequence). Trimming stripped 3 bases from V and 4 bases from J, with 13 bases between. CDR3 protein: CSARGWQIYEQYF. The CDR3 nucleotides read TGCAGTGCTAGGGGTTGGCAAATTTACGAGCAGTACTTC.

This clonotype was counted at least ten times. V usage is TRBV2 and J usage is TRBJ1-3; possible D gene TRBD1, 5 bases. The CDR3 runs 16 residues. Deletions cut 6 bases from V and 0 bases from J, with 15 bases between. Germline CDR1 SNHLY, CDR2 FYNNEI. The CDR3 DNA sequence: TGTGCCAGCAGAGGGGACGCGCGGGCCTCTGGAAACACCATATATTTT. This sequence encodes CASRGDARASGNTIYF.

The chain employs TRBV20-1 and TRBJ1-5; 9 bases are a match to TRBD1. The V gene end was trimmed by 7 bases and the J gene end by 5 bases; junction bases not matched to a gene: 9. This CDR3 region has 14 residues. CDR1 is DFQATT, CDR2 SNEGSKA, per germline (reference sequence). The CDR3: CSGSRDRVHQPQHF. For the CDR3, the DNA is TGCAGTGGCTCCCGGGACAGGGTCCATCAGCCCCAGCATTTT.